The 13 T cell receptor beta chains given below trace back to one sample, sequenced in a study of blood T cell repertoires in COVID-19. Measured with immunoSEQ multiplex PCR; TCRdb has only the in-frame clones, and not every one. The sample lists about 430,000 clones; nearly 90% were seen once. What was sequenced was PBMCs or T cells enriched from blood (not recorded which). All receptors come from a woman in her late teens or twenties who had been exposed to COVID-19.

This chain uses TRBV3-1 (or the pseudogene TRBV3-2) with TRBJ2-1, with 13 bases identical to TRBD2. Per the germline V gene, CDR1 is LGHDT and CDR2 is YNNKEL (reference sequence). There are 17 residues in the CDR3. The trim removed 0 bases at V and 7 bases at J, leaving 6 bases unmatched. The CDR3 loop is CASSQEPLAGGRNEQFF. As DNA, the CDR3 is TGTGCCAGCAGCCAAGAACCACTAGCGGGGGGGAGGAATGAGCAGTTCTTC.

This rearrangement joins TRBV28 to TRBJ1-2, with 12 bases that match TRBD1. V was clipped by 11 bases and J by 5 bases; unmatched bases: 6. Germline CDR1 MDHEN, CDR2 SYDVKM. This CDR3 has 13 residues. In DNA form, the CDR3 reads TGTGCCGTCCGGGACAGGGGGCCTTATGGCTACACCTTC. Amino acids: CAVRDRGPYGYTF.

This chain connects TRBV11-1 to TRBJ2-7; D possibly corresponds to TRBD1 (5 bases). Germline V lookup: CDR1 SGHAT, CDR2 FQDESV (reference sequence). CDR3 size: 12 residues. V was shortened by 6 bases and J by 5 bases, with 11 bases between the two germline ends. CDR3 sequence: CASRGLHDEQYF. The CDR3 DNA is TGTGCCAGCAGGGGGCTACACGACGAGCAGTACTTC. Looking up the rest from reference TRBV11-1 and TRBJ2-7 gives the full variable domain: EAEVAQSPRYKITEKSQAVAFWCDPISGHATLYWYRQILGQGPELLVQFQDESVVDDSQLPKDRFSAERLKGVDSTLKIQPAELGDSAMYLCASRGLHDEQYFGPGTRLTVT.

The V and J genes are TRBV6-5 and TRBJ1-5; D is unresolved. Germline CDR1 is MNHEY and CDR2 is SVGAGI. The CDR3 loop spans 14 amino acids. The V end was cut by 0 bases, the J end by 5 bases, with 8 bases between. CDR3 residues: CASSYSPVDQPQHF. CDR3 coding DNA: TGTGCCAGCAGTTACTCCCCCGTAGATCAGCCCCAGCATTTT.

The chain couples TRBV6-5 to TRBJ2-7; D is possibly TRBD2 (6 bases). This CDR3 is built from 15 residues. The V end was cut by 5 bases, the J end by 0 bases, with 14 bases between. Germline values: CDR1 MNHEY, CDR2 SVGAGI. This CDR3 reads CASSPGTHVSYEQYF. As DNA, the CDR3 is TGTGCCAGCAGTCCCGGGACTCATGTCTCCTACGAGCAGTACTTC.

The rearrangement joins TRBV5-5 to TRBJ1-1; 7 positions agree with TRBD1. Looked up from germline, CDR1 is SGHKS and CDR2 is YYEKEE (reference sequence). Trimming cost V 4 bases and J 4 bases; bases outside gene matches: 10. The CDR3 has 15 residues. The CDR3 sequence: CASSLETGISTEAFF. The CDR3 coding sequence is TGTGCCAGCAGCCTCGAGACAGGGATAAGCACTGAAGCTTTCTTT.

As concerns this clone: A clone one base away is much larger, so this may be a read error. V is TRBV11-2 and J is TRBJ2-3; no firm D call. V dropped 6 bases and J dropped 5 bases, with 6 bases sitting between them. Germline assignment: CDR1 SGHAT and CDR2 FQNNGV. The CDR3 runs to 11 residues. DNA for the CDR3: TGTGCCAGCAGTTCCGGAGATACGCAGTATTTT. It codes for CASSSGDTQYF.

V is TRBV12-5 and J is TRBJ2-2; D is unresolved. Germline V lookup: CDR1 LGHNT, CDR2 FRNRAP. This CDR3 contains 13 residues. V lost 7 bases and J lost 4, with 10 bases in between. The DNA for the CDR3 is TGTGCTAGTGCCCACTCGATCACCGGGGAGCTGTTTTTT. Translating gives CASAHSITGELFF.

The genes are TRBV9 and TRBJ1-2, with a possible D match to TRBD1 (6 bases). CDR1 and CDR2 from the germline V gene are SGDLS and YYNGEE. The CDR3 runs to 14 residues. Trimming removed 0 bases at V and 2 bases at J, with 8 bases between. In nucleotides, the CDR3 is TGTGCCAGCAGCGTAGTTACAGGGAACTATGGCTACACCTTC. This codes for CASSVVTGNYGYTF.

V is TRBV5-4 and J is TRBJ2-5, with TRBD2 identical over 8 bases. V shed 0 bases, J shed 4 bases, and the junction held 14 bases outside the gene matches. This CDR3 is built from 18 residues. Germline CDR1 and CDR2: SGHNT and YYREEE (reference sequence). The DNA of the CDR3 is TGTGCCAGCAGCTTGGCCGGGTTCACGGGGGGGGCGAGAGAGACCCAGTACTTC. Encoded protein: CASSLAGFTGGARETQYF.

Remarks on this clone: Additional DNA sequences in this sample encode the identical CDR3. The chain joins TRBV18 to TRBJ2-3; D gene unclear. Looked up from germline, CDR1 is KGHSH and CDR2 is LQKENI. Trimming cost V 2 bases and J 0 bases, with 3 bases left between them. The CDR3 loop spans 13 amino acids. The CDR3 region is CASSPTSTDTQYF. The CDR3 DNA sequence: TGTGCCAGCTCACCAACTAGCACAGATACGCAGTATTTT.

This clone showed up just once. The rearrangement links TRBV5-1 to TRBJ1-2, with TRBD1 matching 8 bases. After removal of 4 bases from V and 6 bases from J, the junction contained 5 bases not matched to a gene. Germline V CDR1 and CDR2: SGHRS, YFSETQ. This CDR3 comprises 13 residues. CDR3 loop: CASSPGQGHGYTF. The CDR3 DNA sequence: TGCGCCAGCAGCCCTGGACAGGGCCATGGCTACACCTTC.

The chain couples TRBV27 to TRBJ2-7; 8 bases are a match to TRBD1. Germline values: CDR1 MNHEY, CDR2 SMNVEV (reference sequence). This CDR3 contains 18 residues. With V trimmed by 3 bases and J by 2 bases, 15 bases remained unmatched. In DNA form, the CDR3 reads TGTGCCAGCAGTTTTCTAGGAGCGAGCAGGACAGGGACCTACGAGCAGTACTTC. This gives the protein CASSFLGASRTGTYEQYF.